This T cell receptor (beta chain) was found in a study of blood T cell repertoires in COVID-19. TCRdb's table, derived via immunoSEQ multiplex PCR, lists solely in-frame clones and lacks some. The repertoire consists of around 95,000 clones, with roughly nine tenths occurring once and the leading ten covering around 5%. This TCR came from a man between 45 and 60 years old with acute or convalescent COVID-19. The sequencing sample was made of peripheral blood.

CDR3 coding DNA: TGTGCCAGCAGCTTAGGGGACAGGCGCGCCCCCCTCCACTTT. This gives the protein CASSLGDRRAPLHF. This chain links TRBV7-9 with TRBJ1-6, with 8 bases fitting TRBD1. Germline V gene data show CDR1 as SEHNR and CDR2 as FQNEAQ (reference sequence). Trimming cost V 1 base and J 13 bases; bases outside gene matches: 6. The CDR3 has 14 amino acids.